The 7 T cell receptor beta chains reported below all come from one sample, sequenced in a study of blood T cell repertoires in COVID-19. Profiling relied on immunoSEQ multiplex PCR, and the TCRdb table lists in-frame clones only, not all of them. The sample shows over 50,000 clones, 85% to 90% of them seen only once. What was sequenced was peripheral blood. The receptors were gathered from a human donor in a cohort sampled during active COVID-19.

The CDR3, as DNA: TGTGCCAGCAGCTTAGTCCCGGCGGGAAGGGAGCAGTTCTTC. Translation gives CASSLVPAGREQFF. The rearrangement links TRBV7-2 to TRBJ2-1, with TRBD2 as a possible D gene (6 bases). Germline-derived CDR1 and CDR2 are SGHTA and FQGNSA. CDR3 length equals 14 residues. V dropped 1 base and J dropped 10 bases, with 14 bases sitting between them.

CDR3 nucleotides: TGTGCCAGCAGCTTAGAGTCCGTAGTAAACTATGGCTACACCTTC. This codes for CASSLESVVNYGYTF. V is TRBV11-2 and J is TRBJ1-2; no reliable D call. CDR3 size: 15 residues. Trimming cost V 0 bases and J 2 bases, with 10 bases left between them. Germline V gene lookup returns CDR1 SGHAT and CDR2 FQNNGV. The whole variable domain, remainder taken from reference TRBV11-2 and TRBJ1-2, is EAGVAQSPRYKIIEKRQSVAFWCNPISGHATLYWYQQILGQGPKLLIQFQNNGVVDDSQLPKDRFSAERLKGVDSTLKIQPAKLEDSAVYLCASSLESVVNYGYTFGSGTRLTVV.

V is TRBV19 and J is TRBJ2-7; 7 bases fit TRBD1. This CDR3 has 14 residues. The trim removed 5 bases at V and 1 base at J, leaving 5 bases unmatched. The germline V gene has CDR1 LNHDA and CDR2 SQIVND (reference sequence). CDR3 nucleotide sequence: TGTGCCAGTAGTTCCGGGACAGCTTCCTACGAGCAGTACTTC. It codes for CASSSGTASYEQYF.

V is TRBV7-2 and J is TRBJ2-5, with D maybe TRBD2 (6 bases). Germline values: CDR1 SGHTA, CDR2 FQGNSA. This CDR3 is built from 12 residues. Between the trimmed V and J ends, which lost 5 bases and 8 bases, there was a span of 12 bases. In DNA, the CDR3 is TGTGCCAGCAGCCCCGGTACTAGCACCCAGTACTTC. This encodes CASSPGTSTQYF.

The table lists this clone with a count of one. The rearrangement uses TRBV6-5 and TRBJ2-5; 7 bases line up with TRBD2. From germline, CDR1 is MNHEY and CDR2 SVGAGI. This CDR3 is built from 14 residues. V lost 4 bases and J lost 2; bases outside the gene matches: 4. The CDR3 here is CASSFRDYQETQYF. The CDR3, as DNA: TGTGCCAGCAGTTTCCGGGACTATCAAGAGACCCAGTACTTC.

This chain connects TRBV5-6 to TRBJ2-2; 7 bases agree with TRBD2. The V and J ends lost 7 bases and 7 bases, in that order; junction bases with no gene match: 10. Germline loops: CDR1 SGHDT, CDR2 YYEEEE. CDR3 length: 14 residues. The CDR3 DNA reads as TGTGCCAGCGATCGGCGGGAGCGGGTCGGGGAGCTGTTTTTT. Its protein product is CASDRRERVGELFF.

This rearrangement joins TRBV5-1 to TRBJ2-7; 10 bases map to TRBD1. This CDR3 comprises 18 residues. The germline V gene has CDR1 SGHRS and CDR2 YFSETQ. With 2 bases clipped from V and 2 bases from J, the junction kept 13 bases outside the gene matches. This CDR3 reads CASSLTPGTGDMAYEQYF. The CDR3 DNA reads TGCGCCAGCAGCTTAACCCCCGGGACAGGGGATATGGCCTACGAGCAGTACTTC. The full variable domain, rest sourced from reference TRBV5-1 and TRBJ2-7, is KAGVTQTPRYLIKTRGQQVTLSCSPISGHRSVSWYQQTPGQGLQFLFEYFSETQRNKGNFPGRFSGRQFSNSRSEMNVSTLELGDSALYLCASSLTPGTGDMAYEQYFGPGTRLTVT.